This TCR beta chain came from a study of blood T cell repertoires in COVID-19. In germline, CDR1 is GTSNPN, CDR2 SVGIG (reference sequence). V shed 0 bases and J shed 7 bases, with 9 bases lying between them. CDR3 size: 12 residues. Only in-frame clones appear in the TCRdb table, and some are missing; sequencing was by immunoSEQ multiplex PCR. Here the sample spans about 120,000 clones, approximately 80% being singletons. The source of this sequence is a man between 35 and 55 years old with active or convalescent COVID-19. Input material: peripheral blood. The chain recombines TRBV30 with TRBJ1-2; no reliable D call. CDR3 protein: CAWSVLSSGYTF. In DNA form, the CDR3 reads TGTGCCTGGAGTGTCTTATCTTCTGGCTACACCTTC.